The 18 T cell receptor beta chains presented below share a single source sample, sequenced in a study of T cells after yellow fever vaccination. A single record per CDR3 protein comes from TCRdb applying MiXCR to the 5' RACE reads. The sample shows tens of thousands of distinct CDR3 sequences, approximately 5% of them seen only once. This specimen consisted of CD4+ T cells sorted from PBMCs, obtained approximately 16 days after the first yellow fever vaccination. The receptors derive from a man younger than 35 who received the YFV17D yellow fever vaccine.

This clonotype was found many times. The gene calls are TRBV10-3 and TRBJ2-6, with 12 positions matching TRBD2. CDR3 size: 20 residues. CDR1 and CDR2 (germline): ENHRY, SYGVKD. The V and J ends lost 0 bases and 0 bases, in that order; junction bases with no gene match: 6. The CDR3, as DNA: TGTGCCATCAGTGAGTCTCGGGGACTAGCGGGCGACTCTGGGGCCAACGTCCTGACTTTC. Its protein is CAISESRGLAGDSGANVLTF.

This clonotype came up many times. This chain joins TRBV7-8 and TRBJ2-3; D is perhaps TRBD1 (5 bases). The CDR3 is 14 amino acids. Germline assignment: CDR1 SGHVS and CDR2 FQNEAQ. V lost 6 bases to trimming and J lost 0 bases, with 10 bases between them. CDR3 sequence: CASRSTVSTDTQYF. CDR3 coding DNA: TGTGCCAGCAGGTCGACAGTAAGCACAGATACGCAGTATTTT.

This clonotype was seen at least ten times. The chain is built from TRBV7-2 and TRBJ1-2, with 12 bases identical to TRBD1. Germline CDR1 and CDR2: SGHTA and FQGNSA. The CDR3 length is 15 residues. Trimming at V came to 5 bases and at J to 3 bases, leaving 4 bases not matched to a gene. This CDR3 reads CASSLGQGAHYGYTF. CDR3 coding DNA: TGTGCCAGCAGCCTGGGACAGGGGGCCCACTATGGCTACACCTTC.

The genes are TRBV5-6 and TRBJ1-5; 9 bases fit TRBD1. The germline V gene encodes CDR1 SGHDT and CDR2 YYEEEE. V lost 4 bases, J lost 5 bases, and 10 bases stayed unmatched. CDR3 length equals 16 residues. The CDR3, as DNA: TGTGCCAGCAGCCCGTCTGGACAGGGGCACTATCAGCCCCAGCATTTT. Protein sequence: CASSPSGQGHYQPQHF.

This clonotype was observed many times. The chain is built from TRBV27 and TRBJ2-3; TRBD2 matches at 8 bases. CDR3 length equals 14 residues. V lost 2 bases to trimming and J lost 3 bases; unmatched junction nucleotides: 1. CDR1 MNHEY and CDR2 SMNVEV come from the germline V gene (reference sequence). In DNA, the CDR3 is TGTGCCAGCAGTTTAACTAGCGGTACAGATACGCAGTATTTT. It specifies CASSLTSGTDTQYF.

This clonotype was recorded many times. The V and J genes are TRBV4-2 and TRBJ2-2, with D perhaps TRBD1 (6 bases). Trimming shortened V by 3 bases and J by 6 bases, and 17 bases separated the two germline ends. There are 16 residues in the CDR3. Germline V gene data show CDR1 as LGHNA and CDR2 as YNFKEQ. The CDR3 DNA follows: TGTGCCAGCAGCCAGGGGACATTTCGTGACCCCGGGGAGCTGTTTTTT. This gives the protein CASSQGTFRDPGELFF.

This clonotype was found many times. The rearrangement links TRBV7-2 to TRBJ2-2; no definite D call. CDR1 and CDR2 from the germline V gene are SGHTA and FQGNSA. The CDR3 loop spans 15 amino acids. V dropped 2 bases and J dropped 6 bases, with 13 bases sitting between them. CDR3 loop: CASSLRRSDAGELFF. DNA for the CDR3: TGTGCCAGCAGCTTAAGAAGGTCTGACGCCGGGGAGCTGTTTTTT.

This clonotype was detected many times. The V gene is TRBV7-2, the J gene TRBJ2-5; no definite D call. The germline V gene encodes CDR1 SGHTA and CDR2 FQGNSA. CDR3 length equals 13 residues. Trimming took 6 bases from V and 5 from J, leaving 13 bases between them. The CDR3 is CASRFGGWETQYF. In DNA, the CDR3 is TGTGCCAGCAGGTTTGGTGGATGGGAGACCCAGTACTTC.

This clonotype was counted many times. In DNA form, the CDR3 reads TGCGCCAGCAGCTTGGCTCAGGGAACAGATACGCAGTATTTT. Amino acids: CASSLAQGTDTQYF. This chain connects TRBV5-1 to TRBJ2-3; D perhaps matches TRBD1 (5 bases). Germline V gene sequence: CDR1 SGHRS, CDR2 YFSETQ. V dropped 0 bases and J dropped 3 bases, with 8 bases sitting between them. The CDR3 is 14 amino acids.

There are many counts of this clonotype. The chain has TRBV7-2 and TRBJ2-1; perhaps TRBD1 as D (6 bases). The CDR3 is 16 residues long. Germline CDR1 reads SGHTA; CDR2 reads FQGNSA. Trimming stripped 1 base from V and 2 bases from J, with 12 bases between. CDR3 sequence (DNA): TGTGCCAGCAGCTTAGGGTGGGGGCGCACCTACAATGAGCAGTTCTTC. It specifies CASSLGWGRTYNEQFF.

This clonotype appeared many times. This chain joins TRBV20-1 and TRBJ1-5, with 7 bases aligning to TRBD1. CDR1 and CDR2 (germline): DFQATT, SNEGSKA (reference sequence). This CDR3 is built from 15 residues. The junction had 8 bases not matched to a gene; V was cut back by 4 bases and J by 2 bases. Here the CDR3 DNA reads TGCAGTGCTATCAGGGGGAATGGGCGCAATCAGCCCCAGCATTTT. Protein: CSAIRGNGRNQPQHF.

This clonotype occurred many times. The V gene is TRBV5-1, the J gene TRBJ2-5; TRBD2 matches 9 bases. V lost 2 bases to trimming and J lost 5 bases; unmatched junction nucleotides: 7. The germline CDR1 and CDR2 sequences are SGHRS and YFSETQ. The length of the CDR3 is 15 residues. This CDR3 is CASSFSASGAETQYF. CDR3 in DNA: TGCGCCAGCAGCTTCAGTGCTAGCGGGGCGGAGACCCAGTACTTC.

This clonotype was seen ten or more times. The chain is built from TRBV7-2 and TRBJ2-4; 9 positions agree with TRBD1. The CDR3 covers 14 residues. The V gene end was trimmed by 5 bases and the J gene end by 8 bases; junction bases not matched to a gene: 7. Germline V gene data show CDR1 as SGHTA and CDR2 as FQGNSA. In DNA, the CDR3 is TGTGCCAGCAGCGAAGGGACAGGGTTATACATTCAGTACTTC. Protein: CASSEGTGLYIQYF.

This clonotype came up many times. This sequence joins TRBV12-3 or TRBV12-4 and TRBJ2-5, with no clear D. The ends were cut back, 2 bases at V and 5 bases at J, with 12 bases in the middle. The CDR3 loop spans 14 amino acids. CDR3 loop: CASSLRAGPETQYF. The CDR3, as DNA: TGTGCCAGCAGTTTAAGGGCAGGCCCGGAGACCCAGTACTTC.

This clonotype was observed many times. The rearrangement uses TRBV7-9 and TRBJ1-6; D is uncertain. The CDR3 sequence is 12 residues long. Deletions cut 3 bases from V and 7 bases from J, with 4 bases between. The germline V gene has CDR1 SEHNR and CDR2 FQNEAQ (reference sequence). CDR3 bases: TGTGCCAGCAGCTTGGGGAATTCACCCCTCCACTTT. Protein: CASSLGNSPLHF.

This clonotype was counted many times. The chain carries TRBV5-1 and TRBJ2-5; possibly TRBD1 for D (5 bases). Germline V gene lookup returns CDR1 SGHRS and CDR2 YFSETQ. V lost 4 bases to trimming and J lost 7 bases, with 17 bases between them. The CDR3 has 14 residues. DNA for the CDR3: TGCGCCAGCAGCCCGACGGCGGCTCAGGGGACCCAGTACTTC. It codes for CASSPTAAQGTQYF.

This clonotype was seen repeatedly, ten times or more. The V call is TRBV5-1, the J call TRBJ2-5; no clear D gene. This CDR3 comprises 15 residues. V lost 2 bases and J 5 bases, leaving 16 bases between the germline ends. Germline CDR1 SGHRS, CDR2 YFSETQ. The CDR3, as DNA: TGCGCCAGCAGCTTCGCAGAGGATTTATCGGAGACCCAGTACTTC. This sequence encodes CASSFAEDLSETQYF.

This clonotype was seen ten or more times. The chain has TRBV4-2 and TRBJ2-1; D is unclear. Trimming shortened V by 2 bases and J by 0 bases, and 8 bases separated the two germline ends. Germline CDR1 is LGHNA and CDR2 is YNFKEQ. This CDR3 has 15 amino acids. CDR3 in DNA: TGTGCCAGCAGCCAATTGGCTGGCTCCTACAATGAGCAGTTCTTC. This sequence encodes CASSQLAGSYNEQFF.